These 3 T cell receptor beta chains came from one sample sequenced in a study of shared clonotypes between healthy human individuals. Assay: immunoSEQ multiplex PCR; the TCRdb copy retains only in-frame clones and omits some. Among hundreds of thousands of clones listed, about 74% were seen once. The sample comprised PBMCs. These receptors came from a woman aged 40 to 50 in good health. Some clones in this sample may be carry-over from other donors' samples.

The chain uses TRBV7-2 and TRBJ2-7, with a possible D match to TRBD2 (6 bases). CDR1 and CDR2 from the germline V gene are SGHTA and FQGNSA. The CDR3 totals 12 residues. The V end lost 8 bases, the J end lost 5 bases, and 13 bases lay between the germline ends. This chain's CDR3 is CASAPREDEQYF. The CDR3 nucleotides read TGTGCCAGCGCCCCGAGGGAGGACGAGCAGTACTTC.

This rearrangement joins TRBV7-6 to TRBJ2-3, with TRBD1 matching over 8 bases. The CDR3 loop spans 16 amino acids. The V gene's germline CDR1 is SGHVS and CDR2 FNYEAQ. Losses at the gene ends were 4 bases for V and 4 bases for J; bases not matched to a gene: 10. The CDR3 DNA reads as TGTGCCAGCAGCTCCGGACTACCAGGGGGCCCAGATACGCAGTATTTT. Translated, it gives CASSSGLPGGPDTQYF. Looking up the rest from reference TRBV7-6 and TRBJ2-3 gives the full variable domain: GAGVSQSPRYKVTKRGQDVALRCDPISGHVSLYWYRQALGQGPEFLTYFNYEAQQDKSGLPNDRFSAERPEGSISTLTIQRTEQRDSAMYRCASSSGLPGGPDTQYFGPGTRLTVL.

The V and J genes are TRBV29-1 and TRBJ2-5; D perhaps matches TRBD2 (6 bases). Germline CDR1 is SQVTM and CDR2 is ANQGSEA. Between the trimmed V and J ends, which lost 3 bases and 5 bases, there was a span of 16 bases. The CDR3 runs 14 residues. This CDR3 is CSVDSPSGSETQYF. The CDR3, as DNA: TGCAGCGTTGACTCCCCGTCCGGGAGTGAGACCCAGTACTTC.